A selection of T cell receptor beta chains follows, all from one sample in a study of T cell repertoires in cytomegalovirus infection. MiXCR was run by TCRdb on the reads, yielding one entry per CDR3 protein. The table lists roughly 80,000 distinct CDR3 sequences, 20% to 30% of them singletons, with 50% in the top ten. Their cognate antigens are unknown. The sample was CD8+ T cells from cultured PBMCs, taken from culture after CMV antigen stimulation. The receptor source for this set is a human donor in good health (CMV status not recorded). Some clones in this sample may be carry-over from other donors' samples. Both conserved end residues are part of each CDR3. Each record gives: V gene, J gene, D gene, CDR3 protein. The D gene is left open where the match is weak.

TRBV5-5	TRBJ1-1	NA	CASSSYNTEAFF
TRBV28	TRBJ1-5	TRBD1	CASSKRQGTQPQHF
TRBV6-6	TRBJ2-3	NA	CASSYSTRSNRAGDTDTQYF
TRBV7-2	TRBJ2-5	NA	CASTENRETQYF
TRBV6-5	TRBJ1-2	NA	CASNNRRRNYGYTF
TRBV9	TRBJ1-1	TRBD1	CASSATGLRNTEAFF
TRBV11-3	TRBJ1-4	NA	CASRPGLSTNEKLFF
TRBV7-6	TRBJ1-2	TRBD1	CASSSPIDRAYGYTF
TRBV4-3	TRBJ2-7	TRBD2	CASSQVASGGTYKQYF
TRBV15	TRBJ1-5	NA	CATSRDRAVNQPQHF
TRBV7-6	TRBJ1-1	NA	CASSLVSYTEAFF
TRBV28	TRBJ2-3	NA	CASSHLGGDTQYF
TRBV6-6	TRBJ2-2	NA	CASSYSGATTGELFF
TRBV5-1	TRBJ1-2	NA	CASSLDGTENYGYTF
TRBV20-1	TRBJ2-3	TRBD2	CSAKSTSGRASTDTQYF
TRBV4-3	TRBJ2-7	NA	CASSLHRVSYEQYF
TRBV5-1	TRBJ2-4	TRBD2	CASSFGLVGNIQYF